Below are 2 T cell receptor beta chains sequenced from a single sample in a study of cytomegalovirus exposure and HLA in healthy donors. It was with 60 Vbeta and 13 Jbeta primers that the PCR ran. TCRdb keeps only in-frame clones here, not all; method: immunoSEQ multiplex PCR. Found here are around 130,000 clones, around 78% of them singletons; the top ten hold approximately 1.7%. Material for sequencing was PBMCs. The receptors were sampled from a woman in her forties or fifties in good health and CMV-seronegative.

The chain combines TRBV27 with TRBJ2-7; 11 bases agree with TRBD1. The CDR3 extends over 13 amino acids. From germline, CDR1 is MNHEY and CDR2 SMNVEV (reference sequence). The ends lost 3 bases at V and 6 bases at J; junction bases unmatched: 1. The CDR3 reads CASSFGTGGEQYF. The CDR3 DNA reads TGTGCCAGCAGTTTTGGGACAGGGGGCGAGCAGTACTTC.

This chain connects TRBV19 to TRBJ2-5; weak D call: TRBD1 (6 bases). This CDR3 is built from 13 residues. CDR1 is LNHDA and CDR2 is SQIVND in the germline V gene (reference sequence). The CDR3 is CAVQEQGRETQYF. In nucleotides, the CDR3 is TGTGCAGTCCAAGAACAGGGCCGAGAGACCCAGTACTTC.